A selection of T cell receptor beta chains follows, all from one sample in a study of identical twins. One entry per CDR3 protein results from TCRdb running MiXCR on the 5' RACE reads. The data contain under 900,000 distinct CDR3 sequences, about 12% of them seen just once; the ten biggest clones take up about 1.6%. These data were likewise used in another study, on yellow fever vaccine responses in identical twins.

Sequencing was done on a sample of PBMCs. The receptors were gathered from a woman aged 18-29 years in good health. Both conserved end residues are part of each CDR3. Fields, in order: D gene, J gene, clone size, V gene, CDR3 DNA, CDR3 protein. A D gene is named only where the DNA matches it firmly. Not all rows give a size; the values are once, few, many and, for expanded clones, a class.

D gene: TRBD1; J gene: TRBJ2-3; clone size: NA; V gene: TRBV12-3/TRBV12-4; CDR3 DNA: TGTGCCAGCAGCCAAACAGGGGCCACCACAGATACGCAGTATTTT; CDR3 protein: CASSQTGATTDTQYF
D gene: NA; J gene: TRBJ1-5; clone size: many; V gene: TRBV9; CDR3 DNA: TGTGCCAGCAGCGTAAGGACCGAGGGGAATCAGCCCCAGCATTTT; CDR3 protein: CASSVRTEGNQPQHF
D gene: NA; J gene: TRBJ2-5; clone size: NA; V gene: TRBV4-2; CDR3 DNA: TGTGCCAGCAGCCAAGATTTGGGGGTCCTTGATACCCAGTACTTC; CDR3 protein: CASSQDLGVLDTQYF
D gene: NA; J gene: TRBJ2-4; clone size: few; V gene: TRBV29-1; CDR3 DNA: TGCAGCGTTGCAGGGGTCCTGAGCAAAAACATTCAGTACTTC; CDR3 protein: CSVAGVLSKNIQYF
D gene: TRBD1; J gene: TRBJ1-4; clone size: few; V gene: TRBV12-3/TRBV12-4; CDR3 DNA: TGTGCCAGCAGTGCGTCGGGACAGGGTAATGAAAAACTGTTTTTT; CDR3 protein: CASSASGQGNEKLFF
D gene: NA; J gene: TRBJ1-5; clone size: many; V gene: TRBV5-6; CDR3 DNA: TGTGCCAGCAGCTTAGGAGGTGAACAGCCCCAGCATTTT; CDR3 protein: CASSLGGEQPQHF
D gene: NA; J gene: TRBJ1-6; clone size: NA; V gene: TRBV2; CDR3 DNA: TGTGCCAGCAACAAACAGGGACCCCGACCCCTCCACTTT; CDR3 protein: CASNKQGPRPLHF
D gene: NA; J gene: TRBJ2-3; clone size: NA; V gene: TRBV7-6; CDR3 DNA: TGTGCCAGCAGCCGTGCCGTTACGCAGTATTTT; CDR3 protein: CASSRAVTQYF
D gene: NA; J gene: TRBJ2-1; clone size: many; V gene: TRBV21-1; CDR3 DNA: TGTGCCAGCAGCGAGGCGGTTTCGGGGGGGCTCTACAATGAGCAGTTCTTC; CDR3 protein: CASSEAVSGGLYNEQFF
D gene: TRBD1; J gene: TRBJ2-7; clone size: NA; V gene: TRBV7-3; CDR3 DNA: TGTGCCAGCAGCCCCCAACCGGGACAGTACGAGCAGTACTTC; CDR3 protein: CASSPQPGQYEQYF
D gene: NA; J gene: TRBJ1-4; clone size: NA; V gene: TRBV4-1; CDR3 DNA: TGCGCCAGCAGCCAAGATATTAGGGGTAATGAAAAACTGTTTTTT; CDR3 protein: CASSQDIRGNEKLFF
D gene: NA; J gene: TRBJ1-5; clone size: many; V gene: TRBV28; CDR3 DNA: TGTGCCAGCACACAGATCAATCAGCCCCAGCATTTT; CDR3 protein: CASTQINQPQHF
D gene: TRBD2; J gene: TRBJ2-1; clone size: NA; V gene: TRBV5-1; CDR3 DNA: TGCGCCAGCAGCACCGGGACTAGCGGGACCTCCTACAATGAGCAGTTCTTC; CDR3 protein: CASSTGTSGTSYNEQFF
D gene: TRBD1; J gene: TRBJ2-4; clone size: many; V gene: TRBV10-3; CDR3 DNA: TGTGCCATCAGCGTGGACAGGATGGAAAACATTCAGTACTTC; CDR3 protein: CAISVDRMENIQYF
D gene: TRBD2; J gene: TRBJ2-2; clone size: NA; V gene: TRBV28; CDR3 DNA: TGTGCCAGCGGCGGGAGGGCCGGGGGGACCGGGGAGCTGTTTTTT; CDR3 protein: CASGGRAGGTGELFF
D gene: TRBD1; J gene: TRBJ2-7; clone size: many; V gene: TRBV5-4; CDR3 DNA: TGTGCCAGCAGCTTGGGATGGGACAGTTCCTACGAGCAGTACTTC; CDR3 protein: CASSLGWDSSYEQYF
D gene: NA; J gene: TRBJ2-1; clone size: NA; V gene: TRBV2; CDR3 DNA: TGTGCCAGCAGTACCGGGAGTGACGGTGAGCAGTTCTTC; CDR3 protein: CASSTGSDGEQFF
D gene: TRBD2; J gene: TRBJ2-1; clone size: many; V gene: TRBV12-3/TRBV12-4; CDR3 DNA: TGTGCCAGCAGTTTAGCTAGCGGGAGGGCTAATGAGCAGTTCTTC; CDR3 protein: CASSLASGRANEQFF
D gene: NA; J gene: TRBJ2-7; clone size: NA; V gene: TRBV5-1; CDR3 DNA: TGCGCCAGCAGTGGGGGCCTCTTAACCCCTCCCTACGAGCAGTACTTC; CDR3 protein: CASSGGLLTPPYEQYF
D gene: NA; J gene: TRBJ2-3; clone size: few; V gene: TRBV12-3/TRBV12-4; CDR3 DNA: TGTGCCAGCAGTCAACTAGTGGGCACAGATACGCAGTATTTT; CDR3 protein: CASSQLVGTDTQYF
D gene: NA; J gene: TRBJ2-5; clone size: NA; V gene: TRBV12-3/TRBV12-4; CDR3 DNA: TGTGCCAGCAGTTATTCCCAGGGCCAAGAGACCCAGTACTTC; CDR3 protein: CASSYSQGQETQYF
D gene: NA; J gene: TRBJ2-2; clone size: NA; V gene: TRBV5-1; CDR3 DNA: TGCGCCAGCAGCCCCGTAGTCGGCACCGGGGAGCTGTTTTTT; CDR3 protein: CASSPVVGTGELFF
D gene: NA; J gene: TRBJ2-5; clone size: NA; V gene: TRBV5-1; CDR3 DNA: TGCGCCAGCAGCGAATTTCCGGGGGAGACCCAGTACTTC; CDR3 protein: CASSEFPGETQYF
D gene: NA; J gene: TRBJ1-3; clone size: few; V gene: TRBV2; CDR3 DNA: TGTGCCAGCAGGAAGACTGACTCTGGAAACACCATATATTTT; CDR3 protein: CASRKTDSGNTIYF
D gene: NA; J gene: TRBJ2-3; clone size: few; V gene: TRBV20-1; CDR3 DNA: TGCAGTGCTAGGTCTAGCCCCCCAGATACGCAGTATTTT; CDR3 protein: CSARSSPPDTQYF
D gene: TRBD1; J gene: TRBJ1-1; clone size: NA; V gene: TRBV5-1; CDR3 DNA: TGCGCCACCTCCGACAGGGGAGGGCAGAACACTGAAGCTTTCTTT; CDR3 protein: CATSDRGGQNTEAFF
D gene: NA; J gene: TRBJ2-1; clone size: NA; V gene: TRBV20-1; CDR3 DNA: TGCAGTGCTAGAGATTTCGCCAGGTTGTCCTACAATGAGCAGTTCTTC; CDR3 protein: CSARDFARLSYNEQFF
D gene: NA; J gene: TRBJ2-3; clone size: few; V gene: TRBV12-3/TRBV12-4; CDR3 DNA: TGTGCCAGCAGTCAGCCCAGGGCCGCGGGTTACACAGATACGCAGTATTTT; CDR3 protein: CASSQPRAAGYTDTQYF
D gene: NA; J gene: TRBJ2-3; clone size: NA; V gene: TRBV15; CDR3 DNA: TGTGCCACCAGCAGAGATCCAGGGACTGTCACAGATACGCAGTATTTT; CDR3 protein: CATSRDPGTVTDTQYF
D gene: NA; J gene: TRBJ1-5; clone size: NA; V gene: TRBV2; CDR3 DNA: TGTGCCAGCAGGTTGAACTATGGCAATCAGCCCCAGCATTTT; CDR3 protein: CASRLNYGNQPQHF
D gene: NA; J gene: TRBJ2-5; clone size: many; V gene: TRBV29-1; CDR3 DNA: TGCAGCGTTGAAAGTGGGACCCAGTACTTC; CDR3 protein: CSVESGTQYF
D gene: NA; J gene: TRBJ2-1; clone size: many; V gene: TRBV20-1; CDR3 DNA: TGCAGTGCTAGAGACCAAGGAGGCTACAATGAGCAGTTCTTC; CDR3 protein: CSARDQGGYNEQFF
D gene: NA; J gene: TRBJ1-1; clone size: NA; V gene: TRBV20-1; CDR3 DNA: TGCAGTTTTATACGGTTCATGAACACTGAAGCTTTCTTT; CDR3 protein: CSFIRFMNTEAFF
D gene: NA; J gene: TRBJ2-2; clone size: few; V gene: TRBV15; CDR3 DNA: TGTGCCACCAGCAGAGATAAGGGTCTAGCGTACACCGGGGAGCTGTTTTTT; CDR3 protein: CATSRDKGLAYTGELFF
D gene: TRBD1; J gene: TRBJ2-6; clone size: NA; V gene: TRBV11-2; CDR3 DNA: TGTGCCAGCAGCTTACTGGTATTCCGGGGGACAGGGGTTATGGGGGCCAACGTCCTGACTTTC; CDR3 protein: CASSLLVFRGTGVMGANVLTF
D gene: NA; J gene: TRBJ1-5; clone size: many; V gene: TRBV24-1; CDR3 DNA: TGTGCCACCAGTGATTTACCCAATCAGCCCCAGCATTTT; CDR3 protein: CATSDLPNQPQHF
D gene: TRBD2; J gene: TRBJ2-1; clone size: few; V gene: TRBV27; CDR3 DNA: TGTGCCAGCAGCCGGGTCACTAGCGGGGGGGCCGGTGAGCAGTTCTTC; CDR3 protein: CASSRVTSGGAGEQFF